A single sample is the source of the 16 T cell receptor beta chains below, sequenced in a study of T cell repertoires in cytomegalovirus infection. Their antigens remain unidentified. TCRdb called the reads again in MiXCR, with one record for every CDR3 protein. Seen here are over 100,000 distinct CDR3 sequences, about 30% observed once, and the top ten hold roughly 77%. The source was CD8+ T cells from cultured PBMCs, collected from culture after CMV antigen stimulation. These receptors were collected from a human donor in good health (CMV status not recorded). Some clones in this sample may be carry-over from other donors' samples.

This clonotype was found a few times. A much larger clone is a single base away; this may be a read error. The J gene is TRBJ2-7, the V gene TRBV6-2 or TRBV6-3, with 8 bases fitting TRBD1. The germline V gene encodes CDR1 MNHEY and CDR2 SVGEGT. The CDR3 consists of 12 residues. The V and J ends lost 5 bases and 3 bases, in that order; junction bases with no gene match: 0. Here the CDR3 reads CASSGTGYEQYF. CDR3 coding DNA: TGTGCCAGCAGTGGGACAGGCTACGAGCAGTACTTC.

The genes are TRBV7-6 and TRBJ1-1; maybe TRBD1 (5 bases). The CDR3 is 13 amino acids. The V and J ends lost 2 bases and 3 bases respectively, with 7 bases between them. Germline CDR1 and CDR2: SGHVS and FNYEAQ. In DNA form, the CDR3 reads TGTGCCAGCAGCTTACGGGGGTACACTGAAGCTTTCTTT. It specifies CASSLRGYTEAFF.

The chain has TRBV7-6 and TRBJ1-3; D is unclear. Trimming stripped 1 base from V and 0 bases from J, with 7 bases between. The germline V gene encodes CDR1 SGHVS and CDR2 FNYEAQ. CDR3 length equals 15 residues. The CDR3 spells CASSLGVSSGNTIYF. CDR3 DNA: TGTGCCAGCAGCTTAGGAGTCTCCTCTGGAAACACCATATATTTT.

V and J are TRBV3-1 and TRBJ2-7, with a tentative D call TRBD2 (5 bases). The CDR3 contains 14 residues. Germline V CDR1 and CDR2: LGHDT, YNNKEL (reference sequence). V dropped 1 base and J dropped 6 bases, with 13 bases sitting between them. CDR3 DNA sequence: TGTGCCAGCAGCCAAGCGGGATACGAGTTCGAGCAGTACTTC. This translates into CASSQAGYEFEQYF.

The chain joins TRBV7-2 to TRBJ2-1; TRBD2 agrees at 8 bases. This CDR3 comprises 17 residues. V trimming: 1 base; J trimming: 0 bases; junction bases outside the gene matches: 5. Germline V CDR1 and CDR2: SGHTA, FQGNSA. Here the CDR3 reads CASSLELAGSSYNEQFF. CDR3 coding DNA: TGTGCCAGCAGCTTAGAATTAGCGGGGAGCTCCTACAATGAGCAGTTCTTC. The whole variable domain, remainder taken from reference TRBV7-2 and TRBJ2-1, is GAGVSQSPSNKVTEKGKDVELRCDPISGHTALYWYRQSLGQGLEFLIYFQGNSAPDKSGLPSDRFSAERTGGSVSTLTIQRTQQEDSAVYLCASSLELAGSSYNEQFFGPGTRLTVL.

The rearrangement links TRBV2 to TRBJ1-1; no firm D call. The CDR3 contains 15 residues. V lost 6 bases and J lost 0, with 14 bases in between. Germline CDR1 is SNHLY and CDR2 is FYNNEI. CDR3 amino acids: CASRPGAGLNTEAFF. CDR3 DNA sequence: TGTGCCAGCAGGCCCGGAGCGGGCTTGAACACTGAAGCTTTCTTT.

The chain has TRBV2 and TRBJ1-2; D remains unclear. The length of the CDR3 is 11 residues. Trimming pared 4 bases from V and 7 bases from J, leaving 7 bases between. The germline CDR1 and CDR2 sequences are SNHLY and FYNNEI. The CDR3 sequence: CASSASGGYTF. Here the CDR3 DNA reads TGTGCCAGCAGTGCCTCGGGTGGCTACACCTTC.

In this sample, this clonotype turned up a few times. The rearrangement links TRBV6-2 or TRBV6-3 to TRBJ2-7, with a possible D match to TRBD1 (5 bases). The CDR3 totals 12 residues. CDR1 is MNHEY and CDR2 is SVGEGT in the germline V gene. V dropped 7 bases and J dropped 6 bases, with 13 bases sitting between them. The CDR3: CASKDTLLEQYF. The DNA for the CDR3 is TGTGCCAGCAAGGACACCCTCCTCGAGCAGTACTTC.

The DNA for the CDR3 is TGTGCCAGCTCACCGACGGGGGTGGACGGCTACACCTTC. The encoded protein is CASSPTGVDGYTF. The rearrangement uses TRBV18 and TRBJ1-2, with TRBD1 as a possible D gene (5 bases). Trimming pared 3 bases from V and 8 bases from J, leaving 13 bases between. The CDR3 is 13 amino acids. CDR1 is KGHSH, CDR2 LQKENI, per germline. The entire variable domain, with the rest obtained from reference TRBV18 and TRBJ1-2, is as follows: NAGVMQNPRHLVRRRGQEARLRCSPMKGHSHVYWYRQLPEEGLKFMVYLQKENIIDESGMPKERFSAEFPKEGPSILRIQQVVRGDSAAYFCASSPTGVDGYTFGSGTRLTVV.

This clonotype was seen repeatedly, ten times or more. The chain links TRBV7-9 to TRBJ2-2; 8 positions agree with TRBD2. Germline trimming cut 4 bases from V and 7 bases from J; bases unmatched to any gene: 8. The CDR3 contains 15 residues. The germline gives CDR1 SEHNR, CDR2 FQNEAQ (reference sequence). The CDR3 nucleotides read TGTGCCAGCAGCTCTCGGACTAGCCCGGACGGGGAGCTGTTTTTT. This gives the protein CASSSRTSPDGELFF.

V gene TRBV11-2 combines with J gene TRBJ2-3, with D tentatively TRBD2 (5 bases). Germline V lookup: CDR1 SGHAT, CDR2 FQNNGV. V was pared by 8 bases and J by 6 bases, with 12 bases between. The CDR3 loop spans 12 amino acids. Here the CDR3 DNA reads TGTGCCAGCCTCGGGGTTCCGGATACGCAGTATTTT. Translating gives CASLGVPDTQYF. Variable domain in full (rest from reference TRBV11-2 and TRBJ2-3): EAGVAQSPRYKIIEKRQSVAFWCNPISGHATLYWYQQILGQGPKLLIQFQNNGVVDDSQLPKDRFSAERLKGVDSTLKIQPAKLEDSAVYLCASLGVPDTQYFGPGTRLTVL.

This clonotype was detected many times. This chain joins TRBV12-3 or TRBV12-4 and TRBJ1-5; the D is unclear. The CDR3 has 14 amino acids. The V and J ends lost 5 bases and 4 bases respectively, with 12 bases between them. CDR3 protein: CASSVQQKNQPQHF. CDR3 nucleotide sequence: TGTGCCAGCAGTGTCCAACAGAAAAATCAGCCCCAGCATTTT.

This clonotype was seen more than once but under ten times. The V gene is TRBV4-1, the J gene TRBJ2-1, with a possible D match to TRBD2 (5 bases). There are 14 residues in the CDR3. Germline V gene data show CDR1 as MGHRA and CDR2 as YSYEKL. V was pared by 0 bases and J by 9 bases, with 12 bases between. The CDR3, as DNA: TGCGCCAGCAGCCAAGACACGGGGTTGGGTGAGCAGTTCTTC. The encoded protein is CASSQDTGLGEQFF.

This chain connects TRBV27 to TRBJ2-1; D may match TRBD1 or TRBD2 (6 bases each). Looked up from germline, CDR1 is MNHEY and CDR2 is SMNVEV (reference sequence). This CDR3 spans 16 amino acids. The V and J ends lost 5 bases and 7 bases respectively, with 21 bases between them. The CDR3 coding sequence is TGTGCCAGCAGTATCCTTAGCTGGGGGGCGGGGAATGAGCAGTTCTTC. Protein: CASSILSWGAGNEQFF.

The chain uses TRBV6-6 and TRBJ1-2; 7 bases align to TRBD1. The CDR3 is 15 amino acids. Trimming took 6 bases from V and 8 from J; bases not matched to a gene: 15. Per germline, CDR1 MNHNY and CDR2 SVGAGI (reference sequence). This CDR3 reads CASRYTGTPGGGYTF. CDR3 nucleotides: TGTGCCAGCAGGTACACAGGGACCCCAGGGGGGGGCTACACCTTC.

In DNA form, the CDR3 reads TGTGCCAGCAGCCAAATGCAGGTAGCGAACACCGGGGAGCTGTTTTTT. Translation: CASSQMQVANTGELFF. The rearrangement uses TRBV3-1 and TRBJ2-2; no firm D call. CDR3 length: 16 amino acids. Germline CDR1 reads LGHDT; CDR2 reads YNNKEL (reference sequence). V was trimmed by 2 bases and J by 0 bases, leaving 10 bases between them.